Shown below are 7 T cell receptor beta chains from a single sample sequenced in a study of shared clonotypes between healthy human individuals. Sequencing used immunoSEQ multiplex PCR; TCRdb keeps in-frame clones, though not all of them. The sample contains around 1.9 million clones, 90% to 95% of which appear only once. Terminally differentiated effector memory CD45RA+ cells were excluded from the naive CD8 cells, which were CD45RO-negative and positively selected for CCR7. Input material: naive CD8+ T cells from PBMCs. The receptor set was obtained from a man younger than 35 in good health. Some clones in this sample may be carry-over from other donors' samples.

Only one count was recorded for this clone. V and J are TRBV4-1 and TRBJ2-7; tentative D call: TRBD2 (6 bases). The CDR3 has 14 residues. Germline V gene lookup returns CDR1 MGHRA and CDR2 YSYEKL. V was shortened by 4 bases and J by 0 bases, with 10 bases between the two germline ends. The CDR3 reads CASSRPSDSYEQYF. The CDR3 nucleotides are TGCGCCAGCAGCCGGCCTAGCGACTCCTACGAGCAGTACTTC.

The chain joins TRBV9 to TRBJ2-5, with 7 bases identical to TRBD2. The CDR3 length is 15 residues. Per germline, CDR1 SGDLS and CDR2 YYNGEE. Unmatched junction bases numbered 8, after V lost 4 bases and J lost 2 bases. CDR3 sequence: CASSSRGGRQETQYF. The CDR3 nucleotides are TGTGCCAGCAGCTCAAGGGGCGGGAGACAAGAGACCCAGTACTTC.

The chain recombines TRBV4-3 with TRBJ2-7; 10 bases map to TRBD2. Germline V lookup: CDR1 LGHNA, CDR2 YSLEER. The CDR3 has 14 residues. The J segment lost 5 bases and the V segment lost 8 bases, leaving 9 bases of the junction unmatched. DNA of the CDR3: TGCGCCAGCTCTTCACTAGCGGGGAACAACGAGCAGTACTTC. This gives the protein CASSSLAGNNEQYF.

The V call is TRBV7-9, the J call TRBJ2-2; 7 bases line up with TRBD1. The CDR3 is 13 amino acids. Germline V CDR1 and CDR2: SEHNR, FQNEAQ (reference sequence). V shed 10 bases and J 3 bases; nucleotides not matched to a gene: 5. This CDR3 is CATRDSYTGELFF. CDR3 nucleotides: TGTGCCACCCGGGACAGTTACACCGGGGAGCTGTTTTTT.

This chain links TRBV7-2 with TRBJ2-1, with 7 bases aligning to TRBD2. The CDR3 is 17 residues long. V lost 1 base, J lost 4 bases, and 10 bases stayed unmatched. Germline lookup yields CDR1 SGHTA and CDR2 FQGNSA. The CDR3 bases are TGTGCCAGCAGCTTAGGTGCCGTAGCGGGCCTGTACAATGAGCAGTTCTTC. Amino acids: CASSLGAVAGLYNEQFF. Filled out from reference TRBV7-2 and TRBJ2-1, the complete variable domain reads GAGVSQSPSNKVTEKGKDVELRCDPISGHTALYWYRQSLGQGLEFLIYFQGNSAPDKSGLPSDRFSAERTGGSVSTLTIQRTQQEDSAVYLCASSLGAVAGLYNEQFFGPGTRLTVL.

This clone was detected a few times. The rearrangement joins TRBV13 to TRBJ1-2; 8 bases map to TRBD1. Germline CDR1 is PRHDT and CDR2 is FYEKMQ (reference sequence). Losses at the gene ends were 0 bases for V and 12 bases for J; bases not matched to a gene: 6. This CDR3 has 13 amino acids. This CDR3 is CASSLGGRTGHTF. CDR3 bases: TGTGCCAGCAGCTTAGGGGGGAGGACAGGGCACACCTTC.

This sequence joins TRBV19 and TRBJ1-1; 8 bases agree with TRBD1. Germline V gene lookup returns CDR1 LNHDA and CDR2 SQIVND (reference sequence). The CDR3 sequence is 17 residues long. Unmatched junction bases numbered 12, after V lost 6 bases and J lost 0 bases. CDR3 amino acids: CASRGIHRGAMNTEAFF. The CDR3 DNA reads TGTGCCAGTAGAGGGATTCACAGGGGGGCCATGAACACTGAAGCTTTCTTT.